Listed below are T cell receptor beta chains from one sample, sequenced in a study of shared clonotypes between healthy human individuals. The data were produced by immunoSEQ multiplex PCR, yet TCRdb's version contains in-frame clones alone and is incomplete. Among about a million clones listed, approximately 76% were seen once. Material for sequencing was memory CD4+ T cells sorted from blood. These TCRs come from a man aged 18 to 35 in good health. The CDR3 runs from the conserved cysteine through the conserved F or W. Fields, in order: CDR3 DNA, CDR3 protein, D gene, V gene, clone size, J gene. D genes are given only for firm matches. Clone size, where shown, is once, few, many, or a class for clones that have expanded.

CDR3 DNA: TGTGCCAGCAGCTTTAACACGGGAGGCTCCGGGGAGCTGTTTTTT
CDR3 protein: CASSFNTGGSGELFF
D gene: TRBD2
V gene: TRBV7-9
clone size: -
J gene: TRBJ2-2

CDR3 DNA: TGTGCCAGCAGCCACCGTGGTTGGGACCCCCTTTACGAGCAGTACTTC
CDR3 protein: CASSHRGWDPLYEQYF
D gene: -
V gene: TRBV28
clone size: -
J gene: TRBJ2-7

CDR3 DNA: TGCGCCAGCAGCTTGCCCGGGACTAGCGCTAACTCCTACGAGCAGTACTTC
CDR3 protein: CASSLPGTSANSYEQYF
D gene: TRBD2
V gene: TRBV5-1
clone size: -
J gene: TRBJ2-7

CDR3 DNA: TGCGCCAGCAGCCGCATGGCTACGAACACTGAAGCTTTCTTT
CDR3 protein: CASSRMATNTEAFF
D gene: -
V gene: TRBV5-1
clone size: -
J gene: TRBJ1-1

CDR3 DNA: TGTGCCAGCAGACCTTCCAGGGGGCGTGGTGATCAGCCCCAGCATTTT
CDR3 protein: CASRPSRGRGDQPQHF
D gene: TRBD1
V gene: TRBV6-6
clone size: -
J gene: TRBJ1-5

CDR3 DNA: TGTGCCAGCAGCTTTGGGACGGATTCAGATACGCAGTATTTT
CDR3 protein: CASSFGTDSDTQYF
D gene: -
V gene: TRBV7-2
clone size: -
J gene: TRBJ2-3

CDR3 DNA: TGTGCCAGCAGCGCCGACAGGGGGCGATTCCGCTCTGGAAACACCATATATTTT
CDR3 protein: CASSADRGRFRSGNTIYF
D gene: TRBD1
V gene: TRBV5-6
clone size: once
J gene: TRBJ1-3

CDR3 DNA: TGTGCCAGTACCCCCCGGAACTTTAGGGGCTACACCTTC
CDR3 protein: CASTPRNFRGYTF
D gene: -
V gene: TRBV19
clone size: -
J gene: TRBJ1-2

CDR3 DNA: TGTGCCAGCAGCCTGGAAATCCAGGGAGGGACCCAGTACTTC
CDR3 protein: CASSLEIQGGTQYF
D gene: -
V gene: TRBV5-6
clone size: -
J gene: TRBJ2-5

CDR3 DNA: TGCGCCAGCAGCCTGAAACCGAGGACAGGGGCTTTCTCTGGAAACACCATATATTTT
CDR3 protein: CASSLKPRTGAFSGNTIYF
D gene: TRBD1
V gene: TRBV4-1
clone size: few
J gene: TRBJ1-3

CDR3 DNA: TGTGCCAGCAGTTATGAAGGGAACTATGGCTACACCTTC
CDR3 protein: CASSYEGNYGYTF
D gene: -
V gene: TRBV6-6
clone size: -
J gene: TRBJ1-2

CDR3 DNA: TGCGCCAGCAGCCAATTAGCGGGTACTAGCACAGATACGCAGTATTTT
CDR3 protein: CASSQLAGTSTDTQYF
D gene: TRBD2
V gene: TRBV4-1
clone size: -
J gene: TRBJ2-3

CDR3 DNA: TGTGCCAGCAGATCAGGGGCTGGGGCCAACGTCCTGACTTTC
CDR3 protein: CASRSGAGANVLTF
D gene: -
V gene: TRBV2
clone size: -
J gene: TRBJ2-6

CDR3 DNA: TGCGCCAGCAGCCCCCGGACAGGGAACACAGATACGCAGTATTTT
CDR3 protein: CASSPRTGNTDTQYF
D gene: TRBD1
V gene: TRBV5-1
clone size: -
J gene: TRBJ2-3

CDR3 DNA: TGTGCTAGCAGGGAACAGGGAACCGGGGAGCTGTTTTTT
CDR3 protein: CASREQGTGELFF
D gene: -
V gene: TRBV7-7
clone size: -
J gene: TRBJ2-2

CDR3 DNA: TGTGCCACCAGCAGAGATGTCATGCGGGGATACTCTGGGGCCAACGTCCTGACTTTC
CDR3 protein: CATSRDVMRGYSGANVLTF
D gene: -
V gene: TRBV15
clone size: few
J gene: TRBJ2-6

CDR3 DNA: TGTGCCTGGAGTCTGGCCGGGACAGGGGGGAAGACCCAGTACTTC
CDR3 protein: CAWSLAGTGGKTQYF
D gene: TRBD1
V gene: TRBV30
clone size: -
J gene: TRBJ2-5

CDR3 DNA: TGTGCCAGCAGCTTTGATTGGGCTGAAGCTTTCTTT
CDR3 protein: CASSFDWAEAFF
D gene: -
V gene: TRBV7-8
clone size: few
J gene: TRBJ1-1

CDR3 DNA: TGTGCCAGCAGTTATTGGACCGAAGAGACCCAGTACTTC
CDR3 protein: CASSYWTEETQYF
D gene: -
V gene: TRBV6-6
clone size: -
J gene: TRBJ2-5

CDR3 DNA: TGTGCCAGCTCACCAGCGAACACCGGGGAGCTGTTTTTT
CDR3 protein: CASSPANTGELFF
D gene: -
V gene: TRBV18
clone size: -
J gene: TRBJ2-2

CDR3 DNA: TGTGCCAGCAGCTTAGTTGTCGGGGAGCTGTTTTTT
CDR3 protein: CASSLVVGELFF
D gene: -
V gene: TRBV11-2
clone size: -
J gene: TRBJ2-2

CDR3 DNA: TGTGCCAGCAGGAGCTCCTACGAGCAGTACTTC
CDR3 protein: CASRSSYEQYF
D gene: -
V gene: TRBV2
clone size: few
J gene: TRBJ2-7

CDR3 DNA: TGCGCCAGCAGCTTGGGAACCCCTACAGGGAACACCGGGGAGCTGTTTTTT
CDR3 protein: CASSLGTPTGNTGELFF
D gene: -
V gene: TRBV5-1
clone size: -
J gene: TRBJ2-2

CDR3 DNA: TGTGCCAGCAGCCAATGGCAGGGGAAGACTAATGAAAAACTGTTTTTT
CDR3 protein: CASSQWQGKTNEKLFF
D gene: -
V gene: TRBV7-2
clone size: -
J gene: TRBJ1-4

CDR3 DNA: TGCGCCAGCAGTGACACCTCGGGGGATCCAGATACGCAGTATTTT
CDR3 protein: CASSDTSGDPDTQYF
D gene: -
V gene: TRBV10-2
clone size: -
J gene: TRBJ2-3

CDR3 DNA: TGCGCCAGCAGCTTGGTGATAGGGGACGGGAACACTGAAGCTTTCTTT
CDR3 protein: CASSLVIGDGNTEAFF
D gene: -
V gene: TRBV5-1
clone size: -
J gene: TRBJ1-1

CDR3 DNA: TGTGCCAGCAGTTACTGGGGGGCCGACGAGCAGTACTTC
CDR3 protein: CASSYWGADEQYF
D gene: -
V gene: TRBV6-5
clone size: -
J gene: TRBJ2-7

CDR3 DNA: TGCGCCAGCAGCTTCCAATCGACAGGTTTTGATGGCTACACCTTC
CDR3 protein: CASSFQSTGFDGYTF
D gene: -
V gene: TRBV5-1
clone size: -
J gene: TRBJ1-2

CDR3 DNA: TGTGCCAGTAGTATAAGCGACTCCATGGACTACGAGCAGTACTTC
CDR3 protein: CASSISDSMDYEQYF
D gene: -
V gene: TRBV19
clone size: -
J gene: TRBJ2-7

CDR3 DNA: TGCGCCAGCAGCGCTTCGACAGGGCTATCTGGAAACACCATATATTTT
CDR3 protein: CASSASTGLSGNTIYF
D gene: TRBD1
V gene: TRBV5-1
clone size: -
J gene: TRBJ1-3

CDR3 DNA: TGTGCCAGCAGCTTAGGGGCGGGACTCTTTACAGATACGCAGTATTTT
CDR3 protein: CASSLGAGLFTDTQYF
D gene: -
V gene: TRBV11-2
clone size: -
J gene: TRBJ2-3

CDR3 DNA: TGTGCCAGCAGCCCCACTGGCAGGGGGGCGGATACGCAGTATTTT
CDR3 protein: CASSPTGRGADTQYF
D gene: -
V gene: TRBV28
clone size: -
J gene: TRBJ2-3

CDR3 DNA: TGCAGTGCTACACAAGAGACCCAGTACTTC
CDR3 protein: CSATQETQYF
D gene: -
V gene: TRBV20-1
clone size: -
J gene: TRBJ2-5

CDR3 DNA: TGTGCCAGCTCACCAAGATCAGGGATGGGCACAGATACGCAGTATTTT
CDR3 protein: CASSPRSGMGTDTQYF
D gene: -
V gene: TRBV18
clone size: -
J gene: TRBJ2-3

CDR3 DNA: TGTGCCAGTAGTTCAGGAGCAGTTCGCACAGATACGCAGTATTTT
CDR3 protein: CASSSGAVRTDTQYF
D gene: -
V gene: TRBV19
clone size: -
J gene: TRBJ2-3

CDR3 DNA: TGTGCCAGCAGTACCGGGACAGGGGGTAGCGAGCAGTACTTC
CDR3 protein: CASSTGTGGSEQYF
D gene: TRBD1
V gene: TRBV6-6
clone size: -
J gene: TRBJ2-7

CDR3 DNA: TGTGCCAGCAGCCCTCCCAGTAGCGGGAGTGTGGTGACCCAGTACTTC
CDR3 protein: CASSPPSSGSVVTQYF
D gene: TRBD2
V gene: TRBV16
clone size: -
J gene: TRBJ2-5

CDR3 DNA: TGTGCCAGCAGTTTGAGCCAGCGGGATAAAGGAGGGACCCAGTACTTC
CDR3 protein: CASSLSQRDKGGTQYF
D gene: TRBD2
V gene: TRBV2
clone size: few
J gene: TRBJ2-5

CDR3 DNA: TGCGCCAGCAGCGTGGATGGCCATTCTGGGGCCAACGTCCTGACTTTC
CDR3 protein: CASSVDGHSGANVLTF
D gene: -
V gene: TRBV5-1
clone size: once
J gene: TRBJ2-6

CDR3 DNA: TGTGCCAGCAGCCAACAGGGGGCGGAGCAGTACTTC
CDR3 protein: CASSQQGAEQYF
D gene: TRBD1
V gene: TRBV7-9
clone size: -
J gene: TRBJ2-7

CDR3 DNA: TGTGCCAGCTCACCGGGACAAACCCCCGCCGCAAACTTC
CDR3 protein: CASSPGQTPAANF
D gene: -
V gene: TRBV18
clone size: -
J gene: TRBJ2-7

CDR3 DNA: TGTGCCTGGTCACGACTAGCGGCCTACAATGAGCAGTTCTTC
CDR3 protein: CAWSRLAAYNEQFF
D gene: TRBD2
V gene: TRBV30
clone size: -
J gene: TRBJ2-1

CDR3 DNA: TGTGCCAGCAGCTCTCAACTAGCGGGGGATCTAGATACGCAGTATTTT
CDR3 protein: CASSSQLAGDLDTQYF
D gene: TRBD2
V gene: TRBV7-3
clone size: -
J gene: TRBJ2-3

CDR3 DNA: TGTGCCAGCAGGCAACAGCCGAACACTGAAGCTTTCTTT
CDR3 protein: CASRQQPNTEAFF
D gene: -
V gene: TRBV27
clone size: -
J gene: TRBJ1-1

CDR3 DNA: TGTGCCAGCAGAGACGACAGGCCCCGAAACTCTGGGGCCAACGTCCTGACTTTC
CDR3 protein: CASRDDRPRNSGANVLTF
D gene: -
V gene: TRBV27
clone size: -
J gene: TRBJ2-6

CDR3 DNA: TGTGCCACCACCGAGGGACAGGGCGTTCAAGAGACCCAGTACTTC
CDR3 protein: CATTEGQGVQETQYF
D gene: TRBD1
V gene: TRBV15
clone size: many
J gene: TRBJ2-5

CDR3 DNA: TGTGCCTGGAGTGCCAGACATTCGAGCTCCTATAATTCACCCCTCCACTTT
CDR3 protein: CAWSARHSSSYNSPLHF
D gene: -
V gene: TRBV30
clone size: -
J gene: TRBJ1-6

CDR3 DNA: TGTGCCATCAGTGAGTCATATGATGAAAAACTGTTTTTT
CDR3 protein: CAISESYDEKLFF
D gene: -
V gene: TRBV10-3
clone size: -
J gene: TRBJ1-4

CDR3 DNA: TGTGCCTGGAGTAATAGCGGGAGCGAGCAGTACTTC
CDR3 protein: CAWSNSGSEQYF
D gene: TRBD2
V gene: TRBV30
clone size: -
J gene: TRBJ2-7

CDR3 DNA: TGTGCCTGGAGTCCACAGCTCAATGAGCAGTTCTTC
CDR3 protein: CAWSPQLNEQFF
D gene: -
V gene: TRBV30
clone size: -
J gene: TRBJ2-1

CDR3 DNA: TGTGCCAGCAGCTTAAGCGGGGACGGTAACTATGGCTACACCTTC
CDR3 protein: CASSLSGDGNYGYTF
D gene: -
V gene: TRBV7-9
clone size: -
J gene: TRBJ1-2

CDR3 DNA: TGTGCCAGCAGCCCGGGATCCGGAGTCGCAACTAATGAAAAACTGTTTTTT
CDR3 protein: CASSPGSGVATNEKLFF
D gene: -
V gene: TRBV9
clone size: -
J gene: TRBJ1-4